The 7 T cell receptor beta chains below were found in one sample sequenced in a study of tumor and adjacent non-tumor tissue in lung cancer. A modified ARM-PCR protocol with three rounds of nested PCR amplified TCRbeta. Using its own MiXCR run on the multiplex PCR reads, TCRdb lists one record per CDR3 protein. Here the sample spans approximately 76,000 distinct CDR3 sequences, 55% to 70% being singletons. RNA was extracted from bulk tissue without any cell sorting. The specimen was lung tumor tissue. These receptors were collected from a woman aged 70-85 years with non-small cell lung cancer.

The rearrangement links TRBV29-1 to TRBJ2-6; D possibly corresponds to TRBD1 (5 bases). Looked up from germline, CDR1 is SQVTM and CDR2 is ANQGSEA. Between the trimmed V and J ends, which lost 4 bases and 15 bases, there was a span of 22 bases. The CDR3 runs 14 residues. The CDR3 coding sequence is TGCAGCGTTGGGATGAGCTCTGGGGCCAAGGACCTGACTTTC. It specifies CSVGMSSGAKDLTF.

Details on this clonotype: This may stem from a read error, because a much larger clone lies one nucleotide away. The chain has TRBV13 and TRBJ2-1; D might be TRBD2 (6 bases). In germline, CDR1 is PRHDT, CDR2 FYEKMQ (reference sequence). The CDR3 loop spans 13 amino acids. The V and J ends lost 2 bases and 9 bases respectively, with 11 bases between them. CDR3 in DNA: TGTGCCAGCAGCTTAATTCGGAGGGTTGAGCAGTTCTTC. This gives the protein CASSLIRRVEQFF.

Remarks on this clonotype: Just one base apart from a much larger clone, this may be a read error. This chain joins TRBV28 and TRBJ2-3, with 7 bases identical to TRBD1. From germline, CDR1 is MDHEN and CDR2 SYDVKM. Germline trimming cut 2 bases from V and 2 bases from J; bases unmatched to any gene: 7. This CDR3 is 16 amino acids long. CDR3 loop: CASSLRGRAITDTQYF. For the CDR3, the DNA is TGTGCCAGCAGTTTAAGGGGGCGAGCCATCACAGATACGCAGTATTTT.

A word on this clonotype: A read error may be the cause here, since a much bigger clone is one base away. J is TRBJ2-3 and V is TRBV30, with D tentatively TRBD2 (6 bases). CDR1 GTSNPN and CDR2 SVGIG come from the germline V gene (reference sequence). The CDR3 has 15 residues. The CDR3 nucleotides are TGTGCCTGGAGTGTAAAAGCGGGCGGCACAGATATGCAGTATTTT. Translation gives CAWSVKAGGTDMQYF.

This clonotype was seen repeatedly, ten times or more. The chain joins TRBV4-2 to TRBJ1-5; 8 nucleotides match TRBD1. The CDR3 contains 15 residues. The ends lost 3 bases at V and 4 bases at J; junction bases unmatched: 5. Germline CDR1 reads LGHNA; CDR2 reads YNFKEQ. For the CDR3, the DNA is TGTGCCAGCAGCCAGGGGACAGGCCAAAATCAGCCCCAGCATTTT. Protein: CASSQGTGQNQPQHF.

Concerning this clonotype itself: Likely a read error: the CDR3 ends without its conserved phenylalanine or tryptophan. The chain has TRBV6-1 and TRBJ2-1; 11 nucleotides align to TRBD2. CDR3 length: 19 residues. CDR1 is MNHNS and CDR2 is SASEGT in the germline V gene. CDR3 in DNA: TGTACCAGTAGCGTCGTACTAGCGGGAGTGACTGGAGGGTACGATGAGCAGTTCCTC. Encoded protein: CTSSVVLAGVTGGYDEQFL.

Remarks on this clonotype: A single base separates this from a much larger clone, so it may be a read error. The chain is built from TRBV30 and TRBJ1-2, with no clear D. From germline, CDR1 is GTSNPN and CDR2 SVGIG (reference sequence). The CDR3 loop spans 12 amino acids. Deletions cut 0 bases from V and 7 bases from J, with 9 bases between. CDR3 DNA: TGTGCCTGGAGTGTACTTGTTGGTGGCTACACCTTC. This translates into CAWSVLVGGYTF.